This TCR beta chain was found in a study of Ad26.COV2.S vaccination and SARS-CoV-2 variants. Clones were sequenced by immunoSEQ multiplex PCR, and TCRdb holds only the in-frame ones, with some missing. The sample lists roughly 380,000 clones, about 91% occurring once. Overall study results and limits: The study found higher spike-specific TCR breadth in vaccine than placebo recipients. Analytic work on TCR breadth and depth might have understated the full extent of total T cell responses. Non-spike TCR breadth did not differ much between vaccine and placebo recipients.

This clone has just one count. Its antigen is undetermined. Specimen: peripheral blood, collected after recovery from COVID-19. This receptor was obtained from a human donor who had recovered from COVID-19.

CDR3 coding DNA: TGTGCCAGCAGCTTGGTACAGGGGGCGACTGAAGCTTTCTTT. This codes for CASSLVQGATEAFF. This chain connects TRBV5-4 to TRBJ1-1, with TRBD1 matching over 9 bases. The CDR3 is 14 residues long. Germline V gene sequence: CDR1 SGHNT, CDR2 YYREEE (reference sequence). J gave up 5 bases and V 0 bases, and 2 bases lay outside the gene matches.